This T cell receptor (beta chain) was found in a study of pediatric ulcerative colitis. Study information: Ulcerative colitis patients had pancolitis or left-sided colitis, with confirming histology. Study-wide results and limits: Two rectal clonotypes were found only in ulcerative colitis patients, all of them. Clonal expansions reduced rectal repertoire diversity in acute severe colitis.

The assay was run at survey level. Here immunoSEQ multiplex PCR was the method, and the copy in TCRdb shows in-frame clones only, minus some. The sample holds about 36,000 clones, around four fifths seen once. The rectum was sampled with one to two pinch biopsies at colonoscopy. The CDR3 extends over 16 amino acids. Trimming took 1 base from V and 5 from J, leaving 15 bases between them. Germline CDR1 is PRHDT and CDR2 is FYEKMQ (reference sequence). Regarding this clone: Antigen: not known.

V and J are TRBV13 and TRBJ2-1; TRBD2 is a possible D gene (7 bases). The specimen sequenced was gut tissue. The clonotype was recovered from a boy aged 5-17 years with moderate ulcerative colitis. CDR3 sequence (DNA): TGTGCCAGCAGCTTAGCGGGGGGCCGGTTGGACAATGAGCAGTTCTTC. Its protein product is CASSLAGGRLDNEQFF.